This T cell receptor beta chain was sequenced in a study of response to subunit inactivated influenza vaccine. Overall study results and limits: The authors offered the suggestion that each seasonal influenza vaccination recruits few new T cells.

This clonotype was seen ten or more times. Its matching antigen is unknown. From the RT-PCR reads, TCRdb called clonotypes with MiXCR, one entry per CDR3 protein. This repertoire shows about 780,000 distinct CDR3 sequences, roughly 20% found once; its top ten account for roughly 11%. This CDR3 contains 15 residues. CDR1 is SQVTM and CDR2 is ANQGSEA in the germline V gene. J gave up 4 bases and V 0 bases, and 8 bases lay outside the gene matches. This material consisted of PBMCs from blood, taken 5 days after vaccination. The rearrangement links TRBV29-1 to TRBJ2-7, with 8 bases matching TRBD1. This sequence originates from a man in his fifties who received an inactivated influenza vaccine. The CDR3 loop reads CSVEELGQGGYEQYF. The CDR3 DNA reads TGCAGCGTTGAAGAACTTGGACAGGGTGGGTACGAGCAGTACTTC.